The clone carrying this T cell receptor beta chain has a handful of counts. Its antigen is still unknown. Germline CDR1 and CDR2: SGHTA and FQGNSA. V shed 1 base, J shed 2 bases, and the junction held 3 bases outside the gene matches. This CDR3 comprises 15 residues. The data stem from a study of T cells after yellow fever vaccination. In the study overall: Preparation of fractions with low cell numbers was performed using SMART-Seq v4 Ultra Low Input.

Generation of TCR cDNA used 5'RACE template switching (which added a universal primer site and UMIs). TCRdb re-derived calls from the 5' RACE reads in MiXCR, one entry per CDR3 protein. The data contain a few hundred thousand distinct CDR3 sequences, over 3.5% of them singletons. General observations from the study: After the booster, 96% of CD4 and about nine tenths of CD8 primary-response clones were re-detected. Weaker overall was a secondary response that nonetheless peaked faster, on day 5 versus 15.

The TCR originated in a man aged 18 to 29 who received the YFV17D yellow fever vaccine. The J gene is TRBJ1-1, the V gene TRBV7-2; 8 bases align to TRBD1. The starting material was PBMCs, obtained 5 days after the yellow fever booster vaccination. As DNA, the CDR3 is TGTGCCAGCAGCTTAGAAGGGACAGGTAACACTGAAGCTTTCTTT. Its protein is CASSLEGTGNTEAFF.